Listed here are 4 T cell receptor beta chains from one sample, sequenced in a study of technical replicates of blood from a few donors (dated 2017 in TCRdb). The protocol used for the library was the immunoSEQ multiplex PCR assay. Here the immuneACCESS table is served through TCRdb, limited to in-frame sequences with V and J called. Missing clones are a known gap in these copies; in checked studies unresolved V genes cover under half, and the rest lacks a known reason. The sample data list 45,000 to 55,000 clones, and roughly 94% of these were observed just once. 0.2% to 0.25% of the sample belongs to the ten largest clones. Sequenced: T cells isolated from PBMCs. The receptors were sampled from a human donor in good health.

The chain employs TRBV7-9 and TRBJ1-3; 8 bases fit TRBD1. Germline CDR1 is SEHNR and CDR2 is FQNEAQ (reference sequence). Germline trimming cut 4 bases from V and 4 bases from J; bases unmatched to any gene: 6. The CDR3 has 15 residues. The CDR3 loop reads CASSSGQGFGNTIYF. CDR3 nucleotides: TGTGCCAGCAGCTCTGGACAGGGTTTCGGAAACACCATATATTTT.

This sequence joins TRBV9 and TRBJ1-1; D uncertain. Germline CDR1 is SGDLS and CDR2 is YYNGEE. This CDR3 region has 15 residues. V shed 4 bases and J shed 1 base, with 14 bases lying between them. CDR3 in DNA: TGTGCCAGCAGCTCTAACCCTGGAGAGAACACTGAAGCTTTCTTT. This gives the protein CASSSNPGENTEAFF.

The rearrangement uses TRBV7-6 and TRBJ1-4; no clear D gene. This CDR3 comprises 17 residues. Germline loops: CDR1 SGHVS, CDR2 FNYEAQ. V lost 4 bases, J lost 0 bases, and 15 bases lay in between. The CDR3 DNA reads as TGTGCCAGCAGCTCCCACAATATACCCGCAACTAATGAAAAACTGTTTTTT. The encoded protein is CASSSHNIPATNEKLFF.

The V call is TRBV7-8, the J call TRBJ2-7; 12 nucleotides align to TRBD2. There are 14 residues in the CDR3. After removal of 5 bases from V and 3 bases from J, the junction contained 2 bases not matched to a gene. The germline V gene encodes CDR1 SGHVS and CDR2 FQNEAQ. DNA for the CDR3: TGTGCCAGCAGCACGGGACTAGCGGGCTACGAGCAGTACTTC. Its protein is CASSTGLAGYEQYF.